Listed here are 16 T cell receptor beta chains from one sample, sequenced in a study of blood T cell repertoires in COVID-19 (dated by TCRdb to 2018 to 2021). Library method: the immunoSEQ multiplex PCR assay. TCRdb limited this immuneACCESS table to in-frame rearrangements with V and J called. A share of clones is missing; checked studies link under half to unresolved V genes, and the rest is unexplained. In all, the sample holds a few hundred thousand clones, and roughly 84% of those were seen once. Around 3.2% of the sample rests with the top ten. Input material: peripheral blood. The receptor set was obtained from a woman aged 18-35 years with acute or convalescent COVID-19.

CDR3 loop: CASSQGAQETQYF. The CDR3 DNA follows: TGTGCCAGCAGCCAGGGGGCTCAAGAGACCCAGTACTTC. The J gene is TRBJ2-5, the V gene TRBV3-1 (or the pseudogene TRBV3-2); tentatively, D is TRBD1 (6 bases). Germline V gene sequence: CDR1 LGHDT, CDR2 YNNKEL (reference sequence). The CDR3 spans 13 residues. The germline V and J ends were trimmed by 3 bases and 2 bases, with 7 bases remaining between them.

The chain has TRBV21-1 and TRBJ2-1; the DNA was not compared with TRBD2, the D call given in the table. TRBV21-1 is given as a pseudogene. The CDR3 is made up of 15 amino acids. Here the CDR3 DNA reads TGTGCCAGCAGCGCTCGGCCAGCGACTTACAATGAGCAGTTCTTC. Amino acids: CASSARPATYNEQFF.

The V gene is TRBV29-1, the J gene TRBJ2-2; D remains ambiguous. This CDR3 spans 13 amino acids. Between the trimmed V and J ends, which lost 6 bases and 1 base, there was a span of 9 bases. Germline CDR1 reads SQVTM; CDR2 reads ANQGSEA. The CDR3 coding sequence is TGCAGCGTCCGCGGATGGAACACCGGGGAGCTGTTTTTT. It encodes CSVRGWNTGELFF.

The chain combines TRBV7-8 with TRBJ1-4; D is uncertain. The CDR3 runs 15 residues. Germline V gene data show CDR1 as SGHVS and CDR2 as FQNEAQ. V dropped 5 bases and J dropped 5 bases, with 15 bases sitting between them. The CDR3 here is CASSPGRQNNEKLFF. CDR3 nucleotide sequence: TGTGCCAGCAGCCCTGGGAGGCAGAACAATGAAAAACTGTTTTTT.

This clone has a single count. J is TRBJ2-1 and V is TRBV7-8, with TRBD1 matching over 12 bases. This CDR3 region has 17 residues. V was clipped by 3 bases and J by 7 bases; unmatched bases: 10. From germline, CDR1 is SGHVS and CDR2 FQNEAQ. CDR3 DNA sequence: TGTGCCAGCAGCTTCGGTACTGGGACAGGGGGCATAAATGAGCAGTTCTTC. The encoded protein is CASSFGTGTGGINEQFF.

This sequence joins TRBV30 and TRBJ2-3; 7 bases fit TRBD1. The CDR3 runs to 14 residues. Germline V CDR1 and CDR2: GTSNPN, SVGIG (reference sequence). After removal of 3 bases from V and 2 bases from J, the junction contained 5 bases not matched to a gene. The CDR3 loop is CAWRGQENTDTQYF. The CDR3 region has the DNA TGTGCCTGGAGAGGACAGGAGAACACAGATACGCAGTATTTT. Full variable domain (outside the CDR3, taken from reference TRBV30 and TRBJ2-3): SQTIHQWPATLVQPVGSPLSLECTVEGTSNPNLYWYRQAAGRGLQLLFYSVGIGQISSEVPQNLSASRPQDRQFILSSKKLLLSDSGFYLCAWRGQENTDTQYFGPGTRLTVL.

The rearrangement links TRBV6-6 to TRBJ1-1, with TRBD1 matching 7 bases. The CDR3 totals 13 residues. CDR1 is MNHNY, CDR2 SVGAGI, per germline (reference sequence). Trimming took 9 bases from V and 0 from J; bases not matched to a gene: 4. The CDR3 loop is CASRDRLNTEAFF. In DNA form, the CDR3 reads TGTGCCAGTCGGGACAGACTGAACACTGAAGCTTTCTTT.

This clone was observed a single time. This sequence joins TRBV6-5 and TRBJ1-2; a weak D match, TRBD1 (5 bases). CDR3 size: 13 residues. Looked up from germline, CDR1 is MNHEY and CDR2 is SVGAGI. V was cut by 6 bases and J by 5 bases, with 13 bases left in between. The CDR3, as DNA: TGTGCCAGCAGCCGAACGGGACTTTATGGCTACACCTTC. It specifies CASSRTGLYGYTF.

The chain has TRBV6-2 or TRBV6-3 and TRBJ2-2; D is ambiguous. CDR1 is MNHEY and CDR2 is SVGEGT in the germline V gene. The germline V and J ends were trimmed by 0 bases and 5 bases, with 22 bases remaining between them. The CDR3 is made up of 19 amino acids. CDR3 sequence (DNA): TGTGCCAGCAGTTACTCGAGAAACTATATAGTAGCCCGAACCGGGGAGCTGTTTTTT. Translating gives CASSYSRNYIVARTGELFF.

The genes are TRBV9 and TRBJ1-3; 9 bases are shared with TRBD1. This CDR3 has 16 amino acids. Germline-derived CDR1 and CDR2 are SGDLS and YYNGEE. Unmatched junction bases numbered 5, after V lost 4 bases and J lost 0 bases. The CDR3 spells CASSPRTGASGNTIYF. The CDR3 DNA follows: TGTGCCAGCAGCCCAAGGACAGGGGCCTCTGGAAACACCATATATTTT.

The rearrangement links TRBV9 to TRBJ2-1, with 8 bases that match TRBD2. V lost 3 bases to trimming and J lost 10 bases; unmatched junction nucleotides: 6. In germline, CDR1 is SGDLS, CDR2 YYNGEE. The CDR3 length is 13 residues. DNA of the CDR3: TGTGCCAGCAGCGCGGGGGGGCCCCCAGAGCAGTTCTTC. It translates to CASSAGGPPEQFF.

This clone showed up just once. This chain connects TRBV15 to TRBJ2-1, with TRBD2 as a possible D gene (6 bases). CDR1 is LNHNV and CDR2 is YYDKDF in the germline V gene (reference sequence). CDR3 length: 14 residues. V was trimmed by 5 bases and J by 0 bases, leaving 8 bases between them. The CDR3 spells CATSRGSSYNEQFF. DNA of the CDR3: TGTGCCACCAGCCGGGGGAGCTCCTACAATGAGCAGTTCTTC.

This chain links TRBV14 with TRBJ2-7; TRBD2 aligns across 7 bases. CDR1 is SGHDN and CDR2 is FVKESK in the germline V gene. Trimming cost V 1 base and J 9 bases; bases outside gene matches: 6. The CDR3 covers 13 residues. The DNA for the CDR3 is TGTGCCAGCAGCCAAGGGGGAGGGCACGGGCAGTACTTC. Amino acids: CASSQGGGHGQYF.

The chain employs TRBV24-1 and TRBJ2-1; 7 positions match TRBD2. With V trimmed by 3 bases and J by 7 bases, 5 bases remained unmatched. The germline gives CDR1 KGHDR, CDR2 SFDVKD. The CDR3 totals 14 residues. CDR3 in amino acids: CATSDARLANEQFF. The CDR3, as DNA: TGTGCCACCAGTGATGCCCGACTAGCAAATGAGCAGTTCTTC.

V gene TRBV6-6 combines with J gene TRBJ2-3; 7 nucleotides align to TRBD2. The V gene end was trimmed by 5 bases and the J gene end by 2 bases; junction bases not matched to a gene: 10. The V gene's germline CDR1 is MNHNY and CDR2 SVGAGI (reference sequence). The CDR3 contains 16 residues. CDR3 in amino acids: CASSPTGLVATDTQYF. CDR3 coding DNA: TGTGCCAGCAGTCCCACCGGACTAGTCGCCACAGATACGCAGTATTTT.

This chain's CDR3 is CASSPTGAGSSPLHF. The CDR3 DNA sequence: TGTGCCAGCTCACCGACAGGGGCAGGAAGTTCACCCCTCCACTTT. The chain uses TRBV18 and TRBJ1-6; 8 nucleotides align to TRBD1. CDR1 is KGHSH and CDR2 is LQKENI in the germline V gene. V was clipped by 3 bases and J by 9 bases; unmatched bases: 7. The CDR3 totals 15 residues.